These 12 T cell receptor beta chains were sequenced from one sample in a study of blood T cell repertoires in COVID-19. Generated by immunoSEQ multiplex PCR, the TCRdb table keeps only in-frame clones and is missing some. The repertoire consists of some 400,000 clones, with about 90% occurring once and the leading ten covering over 9.5%. Sequenced sample: peripheral blood. These receptor sequences come from a woman aged 25-40 years with COVID-19, enrolled during active disease.

As regards this clone: One junction end disagrees with the germline gene, perhaps due to a read error. The chain has TRBV7-7 and TRBJ2-3; D uncertain. The germline gives CDR1 SSHAT, CDR2 FNYEAQ (reference sequence). The CDR3 sequence is 13 residues long. CDR3 loop: CASSLNPRDTQYF. CDR3 nucleotides: TGTGCTAGCAGCTTAAACCCGAGGGATACGCAGTATTTT.

This clone has just one count. The CDR3 DNA reads as TGTGCCAGCAGTACGAACTTGCGACAGGGGAAGTTCTTC. It translates to CASSTNLRQGKFF. The chain employs TRBV12-3 or TRBV12-4 and TRBJ2-1; 8 bases line up with TRBD1. The CDR3 runs to 13 residues. V lost 5 bases, J lost 14 bases, and 11 bases stayed unmatched.

This clone appeared a few times. This sequence joins TRBV6-2 or TRBV6-3 and TRBJ2-7, with TRBD2 matching 15 bases. The V and J ends lost 1 base and 1 base, in that order; junction bases with no gene match: 11. Germline assignment: CDR1 MNHEY and CDR2 SVGEGT. The CDR3 covers 20 residues. The CDR3 sequence is CASSYYPGLAGGTLSYEQYF. Written as DNA, the CDR3 is TGTGCCAGCAGTTACTATCCGGGACTAGCGGGAGGCACGCTATCCTACGAGCAGTACTTC.

The chain couples TRBV6-5 to TRBJ2-5, with a possible D match to TRBD1 (5 bases). The CDR3 contains 15 residues. CDR1 and CDR2 from the germline V gene are MNHEY and SVGAGI. The ends were cut back, 0 bases at V and 5 bases at J, with 13 bases in the middle. Written as DNA, the CDR3 is TGTGCCAGCAGTTACTCGACTCGGGCAGGGGAGACCCAGTACTTC. Translation gives CASSYSTRAGETQYF.

As regards this clone: Other nucleotide sequences in the sample specify the same CDR3. The chain couples TRBV5-1 to TRBJ1-5; TRBD1 might be the D (5 bases). From germline, CDR1 is SGHRS and CDR2 YFSETQ. V was pared by 2 bases and J by 0 bases, with 9 bases between. The length of the CDR3 is 15 residues. CDR3 in amino acids: CASSLGQSSNQPQHF. In DNA, the CDR3 is TGCGCCAGCAGCTTAGGACAAAGTAGCAATCAGCCCCAGCATTTT.

The genes are TRBV7-2 and TRBJ2-6, with D uncertain. V lost 2 bases and J lost 0, with 5 bases in between. The CDR3 sequence is 15 residues long. Germline CDR1 reads SGHTA; CDR2 reads FQGNSA. CDR3 DNA: TGTGCCAGCAGCTTACAGGCCTCTGGGGCCAACGTCCTGACTTTC. This encodes CASSLQASGANVLTF. The variable domain in full, completed from reference TRBV7-2 and TRBJ2-6, reads GAGVSQSPSNKVTEKGKDVELRCDPISGHTALYWYRQSLGQGLEFLIYFQGNSAPDKSGLPSDRFSAERTGGSVSTLTIQRTQQEDSAVYLCASSLQASGANVLTFGAGSRLTVL.

This chain connects TRBV5-1 to TRBJ2-1; the match to TRBD1 covers 8 bases. Per germline, CDR1 SGHRS and CDR2 YFSETQ. The CDR3 sequence is 15 residues long. J was trimmed by 9 bases and V by 2 bases; bases with no gene match: 10. The CDR3 region has the DNA TGCGCCAGCAGCTTCGGGACAGGAGCTTCGAGTGAGCAGTTCTTC. This codes for CASSFGTGASSEQFF.

The chain recombines TRBV5-1 with TRBJ2-7; 9 bases agree with TRBD1. V dropped 4 bases and J dropped 5; count of bases not matched to a gene: 10. The CDR3 loop spans 15 amino acids. Germline lookup yields CDR1 SGHRS and CDR2 YFSETQ. CDR3 residues: CASSPGQGIMNEQYF. CDR3 sequence (DNA): TGCGCCAGCAGCCCTGGACAGGGGATAATGAACGAGCAGTACTTC. Full variable domain (remainder filled in from reference TRBV5-1 and TRBJ2-7): KAGVTQTPRYLIKTRGQQVTLSCSPISGHRSVSWYQQTPGQGLQFLFEYFSETQRNKGNFPGRFSGRQFSNSRSEMNVSTLELGDSALYLCASSPGQGIMNEQYFGPGTRLTVT.

The chain couples TRBV7-9 to TRBJ2-2, with 8 positions matching TRBD1. This CDR3 comprises 17 residues. From germline, CDR1 is SEHNR and CDR2 FQNEAQ (reference sequence). V trimming: 4 bases; J trimming: 8 bases; junction bases outside the gene matches: 15. The DNA of the CDR3 is TGTGCCAGCAGCTCGCGACAGGGGTTGTATCGTGTGGGGGAGCTGTTTTTT. Its protein is CASSSRQGLYRVGELFF.

V usage is TRBV9 and J usage is TRBJ1-1; D is unresolved. CDR1 and CDR2 (germline): SGDLS, YYNGEE. The CDR3 spans 14 residues. V was trimmed by 0 bases and J by 1 base, leaving 7 bases between them. The CDR3 nucleotides read TGTGCCAGCAGCGTAGTTACGGGGAACACTGAAGCTTTCTTT. This encodes CASSVVTGNTEAFF.

This sequence joins TRBV29-1 and TRBJ2-7; TRBD1 matches 8 bases. From germline, CDR1 is SQVTM and CDR2 ANQGSEA. This CDR3 is built from 16 residues. The ends lost 6 bases at V and 0 bases at J; junction bases unmatched: 13. The DNA for the CDR3 is TGCAGCGTACAAGCTGGACAGGGCGAAGTCTCCTACGAGCAGTACTTC. Protein sequence: CSVQAGQGEVSYEQYF.

This rearrangement joins TRBV4-1 to TRBJ2-2; the match to TRBD2 covers 8 bases. The CDR3 runs to 16 residues. Unmatched junction bases numbered 4, after V lost 4 bases and J lost 0 bases. Germline values: CDR1 MGHRA, CDR2 YSYEKL. CDR3 sequence: CASSPQGLANTGELFF. DNA for the CDR3: TGCGCCAGCAGCCCCCAGGGACTAGCGAACACCGGGGAGCTGTTTTTT.